The sequence of this TCR beta chain was determined in a study of blood T cell repertoires in COVID-19. Looking at the study overall: From the United States, Italy and Spain came samples of acute and convalescent COVID-19.

The CDR3 contains 16 residues. CDR1 is SGHNT and CDR2 is YYREEE in the germline V gene (reference sequence). The V and J ends lost 4 bases and 2 bases respectively, with 13 bases between them. In the original processing: Quantification of nucleated cells was approximated via reference gene primer amplification. This table comes from immunoSEQ multiplex PCR, and its TCRdb copy is limited to in-frame clones, with some not included. The V and J calls and clone size come from that table; D and trimming were worked out from the DNA. The profile covers 150,000 to 200,000 clones, with just under 85% appearing a single time and around 2.9% taken by the ten largest.

The TCR originated in a woman older than 75 with COVID-19, enrolled during active disease. The V gene is TRBV5-4, the J gene TRBJ2-6; weak D call: TRBD1 (5 bases). The sample was peripheral blood. CDR3 protein: CASSGNPRAGANVLTF. The CDR3 DNA sequence: TGTGCCAGCAGCGGGAACCCCAGGGCTGGGGCCAACGTCCTGACTTTC. Looking up the rest from reference TRBV5-4 and TRBJ2-6 gives the full variable domain: ETGVTQSPTHLIKTRGQQVTLRCSSQSGHNTVSWYQQALGQGPQFIFQYYREEENGRGNFPPRFSGLQFPNYSSELNVNALELDDSALYLCASSGNPRAGANVLTFGAGSRLTVL.